This TCR beta chain derives from a study of cytomegalovirus exposure and HLA in healthy donors. Whole-study results and caveats: TCR clusters originating in the first cohort tended to co-occur in the 120 validation repertoires, according to a later analysis. Rare sequences made up most TCRs, while some public TCRs were found in many donors.

Repertoires were generated with immunoSEQ multiplex PCR, while TCRdb's copy carries only in-frame clones and drops some. The top ten clones hold approximately 3.8% of a sample with tens of thousands of clones, roughly 93% of them seen once. In the case of this clone: What it binds is not known.

The sample comprised PBMCs. The receptor was isolated from a woman under 40 in good health and CMV-seronegative.

The CDR3 region is CASSWAGTGPQGYTF. The CDR3 region has the DNA TGCGCCAGCAGCTGGGCCGGGACAGGGCCCCAGGGCTACACCTTC. The chain links TRBV5-1 to TRBJ1-2; 9 bases line up with TRBD1. CDR3 size: 15 residues. Losses at the gene ends were 3 bases for V and 8 bases for J; bases not matched to a gene: 11. Germline V gene sequence: CDR1 SGHRS, CDR2 YFSETQ.